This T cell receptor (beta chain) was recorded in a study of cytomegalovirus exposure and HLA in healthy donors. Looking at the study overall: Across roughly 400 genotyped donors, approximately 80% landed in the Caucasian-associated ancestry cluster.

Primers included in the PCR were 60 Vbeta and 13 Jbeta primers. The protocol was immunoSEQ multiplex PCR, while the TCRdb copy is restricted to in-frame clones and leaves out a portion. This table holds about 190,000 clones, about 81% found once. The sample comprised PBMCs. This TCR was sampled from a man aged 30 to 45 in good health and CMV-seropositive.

The CDR3 is CASSLTGTESNYGYTF. In nucleotides, the CDR3 is TGTGCCAGCAGCTTAACAGGGACAGAATCTAACTATGGCTACACCTTC. The V and J genes are TRBV7-9 and TRBJ1-2; 7 bases are a match to TRBD1. Germline V CDR1 and CDR2: SEHNR, FQNEAQ (reference sequence). CDR3 length: 16 residues. J lost 0 bases, V lost 2 bases, and 6 bases had no gene match.